This T cell receptor beta chain was documented in a study of blood T cell repertoires in COVID-19. Study summary: Sites across the United States, Italy and Spain contributed samples from acute and convalescent COVID-19. In each case, the material was cDNA or gDNA derived from T cells, B-cell-depleted T cells, or PBMCs.

The table came from immunoSEQ multiplex PCR; TCRdb's copy has only in-frame clones and leaves some out. The top ten clones hold about 20% of a sample with about 190,000 clones, less than 90% of them seen once. V gave up 4 bases and J gave up 10 bases, with 14 bases separating them. CDR3 length equals 12 residues. Germline V lookup: CDR1 LGHDT, CDR2 YNNKEL (reference sequence). The receptor comes from a human donor in a cohort sampled during active COVID-19. The sample consisted of peripheral blood. The rearrangement joins TRBV3-1 (or the pseudogene TRBV3-2) to TRBJ2-7; no clear D. CDR3 sequence: CASSLRLGRQYF. The CDR3 region has the DNA TGTGCCAGCAGCCTCCGACTCGGCCGTCAGTACTTC.